The present entry profiles one TCR beta chain with its context. The record originates from a study of CD8+ T cells in alopecia areata. RNA was isolated and reverse transcribed to cDNA, the sequencing template. Data came from immunoSEQ multiplex PCR; TCRdb stores just in-frame clones and leaves some out. The table lists about 140,000 clones, around 62% of them singletons, with 35% to 40% in the top ten. CDR1 is SEHNR and CDR2 is FQNEAQ in the germline V gene (reference sequence). The junction had 9 bases not matched to a gene; V was cut back by 5 bases and J by 3 bases. The CDR3 length is 15 residues. This sequence was found in a human donor in good health. The rearrangement joins TRBV7-9 to TRBJ1-1; 7 bases agree with TRBD1. Sequencing was performed on CD8+ T cells sorted from blood. CDR3 amino acids: CASSVGQVGYTEAFF. Here the CDR3 DNA reads TGTGCCAGCAGCGTAGGACAGGTAGGATACACTGAAGCTTTCTTT.